The next 18 T cell receptor beta chains were all read from a single sample in a study of CD8 T cell repertoires and HIV-1 epitope variants. Their target antigens are unknown. Here immunoSEQ multiplex PCR was the method, and the copy in TCRdb shows in-frame clones only, minus some. Found here are several thousand clones, 66% of them singletons; the top ten hold 40% to 50%. The sample was cultured CD8+ T cells derived from PBMCs. The source of these receptors is a male donor with HIV.

The CDR3 DNA sequence: TGTGCCAGCAGCTCCTGGGGGGACAGGGACCTAGCCAAAAACATTCAGTACTTC. Translated: CASSSWGDRDLAKNIQYF. The chain combines TRBV5-5 with TRBJ2-4; TRBD1 matches 9 bases. Trimming cost V 3 bases and J 0 bases; bases outside gene matches: 10. The CDR3 is made up of 18 amino acids. Germline CDR1 and CDR2: SGHKS and YYEKEE (reference sequence).

This chain links TRBV16 with TRBJ2-6, with D hard to call. Germline V lookup: CDR1 KGHSY, CDR2 FQNENV. V was shortened by 4 bases and J by 5 bases, with 21 bases between the two germline ends. The CDR3 length is 18 residues. The chain's CDR3 is CASSLDRVVQSRANVLTF. In nucleotides, the CDR3 is TGTGCCAGCAGCCTTGATAGGGTCGTTCAAAGTCGGGCCAACGTCCTGACTTTC.

The table lists this clone with a few counts. The CDR3 reads CASSLVPSLTTDTQYF. CDR3 DNA: TGTGCCAGCAGCTTAGTCCCTAGTCTTACCACAGATACGCAGTATTTT. The V gene is TRBV11-1, the J gene TRBJ2-3, with D unclear. Germline loops: CDR1 SGHAT, CDR2 FQDESV (reference sequence). This CDR3 contains 16 residues. Trimming left V 1 base short and J 2 bases short, with 13 bases between.

The rearrangement links TRBV7-2 to TRBJ2-5, with 10 bases fitting TRBD2. Matching the DNA end better, TRBJ2-7 makes the J call doubtful. CDR3 length: 14 residues. Germline V gene sequence: CDR1 SGHTA, CDR2 FQGNSA. The CDR3 nucleotides read TGTGCCAGCAGCTCAGCGGGAGGGCCCTACGAGCAGTACTTC. Translated: CASSSAGGPYEQYF.

This clone was seen only a few times. The chain recombines TRBV28 with TRBJ2-7; D call uncertain. The CDR3 runs to 13 residues. The V gene's germline CDR1 is MDHEN and CDR2 SYDVKM. Trimming left V 3 bases short and J 2 bases short, with 8 bases between. CDR3 loop: CASSLTTPYEQYF. The CDR3 DNA reads as TGTGCCAGCAGTTTGACAACTCCCTACGAGCAGTACTTC.

This clone was counted only a few times. The rearrangement uses TRBV6-6 and TRBJ2-7, with D tentatively TRBD1 (5 bases). Between the trimmed V and J ends, which lost 0 bases and 3 bases, there was a span of 12 bases. Germline values: CDR1 MNHNY, CDR2 SVGAGI (reference sequence). This CDR3 contains 15 residues. CDR3: CASSYSPGLDYEQYF. CDR3 coding DNA: TGTGCCAGCAGTTACTCGCCAGGGTTAGACTACGAGCAGTACTTC.

The V call is TRBV27, the J call TRBJ2-1, with TRBD1 identical over 8 bases. CDR3 length equals 15 residues. CDR1 is MNHEY and CDR2 is SMNVEV in the germline V gene (reference sequence). J gave up 4 bases and V 5 bases, and 7 bases lay outside the gene matches. The CDR3 DNA reads as TGTGCCAGCAGTCGTGGACAGGGAACGTACAATGAGCAGTTCTTC. As protein: CASSRGQGTYNEQFF.

The chain combines TRBV28 with TRBJ2-2; D might be TRBD1 or TRBD2, each matching 5 bases. V was pared by 3 bases and J by 5 bases, with 10 bases between. CDR1 is MDHEN and CDR2 is SYDVKM in the germline V gene. This CDR3 has 14 amino acids. CDR3 bases: TGTGCCAGCAGTTTCTGGGGCGGGACCGGGGAGCTGTTTTTT. Its protein product is CASSFWGGTGELFF.

This clone has only a few counts. This chain connects TRBV7-9 to TRBJ2-7; 7 positions match TRBD1. The CDR3 length is 14 residues. V lost 3 bases to trimming and J lost 7 bases; unmatched junction nucleotides: 9. Germline V gene sequence: CDR1 SEHNR, CDR2 FQNEAQ (reference sequence). CDR3 protein: CASSLGQYLREQYF. The CDR3, as DNA: TGTGCCAGCAGCTTGGGACAGTACCTTCGTGAGCAGTACTTC.

The chain has TRBV15 and TRBJ2-1, with 12 positions matching TRBD1. Germline CDR1 is LNHNV and CDR2 is YYDKDF (reference sequence). The CDR3 extends over 18 amino acids. The V and J ends lost 1 base and 3 bases, in that order; junction bases with no gene match: 7. The CDR3 DNA reads as TGTGCCACCAGCAGAGCCCAAGGGACAGGGGGCAGCTACAATGAGCAGTTCTTC. Encoded protein: CATSRAQGTGGSYNEQFF. Full variable domain (remainder filled in from reference TRBV15 and TRBJ2-1): DAMVIQNPRYQVTQFGKPVTLSCSQTLNHNVMYWYQQKSSQAPKLLFHYYDKDFNNEADTPDNFQSRRPNTSFCFLDIRSPGLGDTAMYLCATSRAQGTGGSYNEQFFGPGTRLTVL.

This chain connects TRBV5-1 to TRBJ2-7, with D uncertain. With 0 bases removed from V and 0 bases from J, the gap between germline ends came to 10 bases. Germline V gene lookup returns CDR1 SGHRS and CDR2 YFSETQ. This CDR3 has 15 amino acids. CDR3 coding DNA: TGCGCCAGCAGCTTGGAGGTCGTTTCCTCCTACGAGCAGTACTTC. Translated, it gives CASSLEVVSSYEQYF.

The chain carries TRBV28 and TRBJ2-7; D uncertain. The length of the CDR3 is 11 residues. With 10 bases removed from V and 0 bases from J, the gap between germline ends came to 7 bases. Germline CDR1 and CDR2: MDHEN and SYDVKM. CDR3 coding DNA: TGTGCCACCGCAGCCTCCTACGAGCAGTACTTC. Residues: CATAASYEQYF.

The chain carries TRBV5-1 and TRBJ2-7; either TRBD1 or TRBD2 may supply D (5 bases each). This CDR3 region has 13 residues. V was cut by 4 bases and J by 3 bases, with 11 bases left in between. Germline V gene lookup returns CDR1 SGHRS and CDR2 YFSETQ. This chain's CDR3 is CASSPWDGYEQYF. The CDR3 nucleotides read TGCGCCAGCAGCCCATGGGACGGCTACGAGCAGTACTTC.

This sequence joins TRBV7-9 and TRBJ2-7; TRBD1 aligns across 9 bases. CDR1 and CDR2 from the germline V gene are SEHNR and FQNEAQ (reference sequence). The CDR3 consists of 16 residues. V gave up 5 bases and J gave up 3 bases; unmatched junction bases: 11. CDR3: CASSPWTGDFLYEQYF. CDR3 bases: TGTGCCAGCAGCCCGTGGACAGGGGACTTTCTCTACGAGCAGTACTTC. The complete variable domain, with remaining parts taken from reference TRBV7-9 and TRBJ2-7, reads DTGVSQNPRHKITKRGQNVTFRCDPISEHNRLYWYRQTLGQGPEFLTYFQNEAQLEKSRLLSDRFSAERPKGSFSTLEIQRTEQGDSAMYLCASSPWTGDFLYEQYFGPGTRLTVT.

The chain uses TRBV12-2 and TRBJ2-2; the table's D gene call, TRBD2, was not cross checked with the DNA. TRBV12-2 is classified as a pseudogene. This CDR3 has 16 residues. This CDR3 is CASRLVCGRNTGELFF. The CDR3 nucleotides read TGTGCAAGTCGCTTAGTTTGCGGGAGAAACACCGGGGAGCTGTTTTTT.

The chain joins TRBV28 to TRBJ2-3, with a possible D match to TRBD1 (6 bases). The CDR3 contains 15 residues. Trimming pared 2 bases from V and 2 bases from J, leaving 11 bases between. CDR1 and CDR2 from the germline V gene are MDHEN and SYDVKM. DNA for the CDR3: TGTGCCAGCAGTTTACAGGGGATTTCCACAGATACGCAGTATTTT. Encoded protein: CASSLQGISTDTQYF. Full variable domain (rest looked up from reference TRBV28 and TRBJ2-3): DVKVTQSSRYLVKRTGEKVFLECVQDMDHENMFWYRQDPGLGLRLIYFSYDVKMKEKGDIPEGYSVSREKKERFSLILESASTNQTSMYLCASSLQGISTDTQYFGPGTRLTVL.

A single count supports this clone. This chain links TRBV4-1 with TRBJ1-2, with D possibly being TRBD1 (5 bases). Germline CDR1 reads MGHRA; CDR2 reads YSYEKL. The CDR3 is 15 amino acids. V was cut by 4 bases and J by 4 bases, with 16 bases left in between. DNA for the CDR3: TGCGCCAGCAGCCCGGGACGGGAATCCTTCTATGGCTACACCTTC. Its translation: CASSPGRESFYGYTF.

The chain employs TRBV5-6 and TRBJ2-2, with D uncertain. Between the trimmed V and J ends, which lost 4 bases and 1 base, there was a span of 8 bases. In germline, CDR1 is SGHDT, CDR2 YYEEEE. The CDR3 contains 14 residues. CDR3 sequence: CASSPEMNTGELFF. Written as DNA, the CDR3 is TGTGCCAGCAGCCCGGAGATGAACACCGGGGAGCTGTTTTTT.